A selection of T cell receptor beta chains follows, all from one sample in a study of T cell repertoires in cytomegalovirus infection. TCRdb re-derived calls from the reads in MiXCR, one entry per CDR3 protein. The data contain roughly 310,000 distinct CDR3 sequences, 25% to 30% of them singletons. For these TCRs, the target antigens are not known. Sequencing was performed on cultured PBMCs, taken from culture after CMV antigen stimulation. The receptor set was obtained from a human donor in good health (CMV status not recorded). Some clones in this sample may be carry-over from other donors' samples. CDR3s leave out the opening cysteine and the closing phenylalanine or tryptophan.

j_gene,v_gene,CDR3aa
TRBJ1-2,TRBV2,ASSEHGYGYT
TRBJ1-5,TRBV4-2,ASSHGGEGNQPQH
TRBJ2-3,TRBV6-6,ASSVGADHTDTQY
TRBJ1-5,TRBV7-2,ASSLKLPSNQPQH
TRBJ2-5,TRBV7-8,ASSLGVGRDPEETQY
TRBJ1-4,TRBV5-5,ASSLSGQGAPREKLF
TRBJ2-1,TRBV2,ASSEDRAYNEQF
TRBJ1-1,TRBV11-2,ASSLLDGTNTEAF
TRBJ2-4,TRBV7-2,ASSPGLGNIQY
TRBJ1-1,TRBV7-9,ASLVGGRGGTEAF
TRBJ1-1,TRBV6-5,ASSYASQGTEAF
TRBJ2-1,TRBV5-1,ASSLTQGLAGSGEQF
TRBJ2-1,TRBV7-9,ASSLGDHGGF
TRBJ2-5,TRBV12-3/TRBV12-4,ASSPRGLARETQY
TRBJ2-3,TRBV4-2,ASSSAPGTQY
TRBJ2-6,TRBV7-8,ASSLASLVGPGANVLT
TRBJ2-7,TRBV7-2,ASSLNPLYEQY
TRBJ1-6,TRBV7-2,ASSIQGYNSPLH
TRBJ2-7,TRBV27,ASRRSGQVTHEQY
TRBJ1-1,TRBV6-6,ASSYPGRSGIRTEAF
TRBJ2-1,TRBV19,ASSIDSGYNEQF
TRBJ2-1,TRBV6-1,ASSEVLGPGSYNEQF
TRBJ2-5,TRBV12-3/TRBV12-4,ASSHPARQETQY
TRBJ2-7,TRBV12-3/TRBV12-4,ASSPTGTSDHEQY
TRBJ1-3,TRBV20-1,SARGGNTIY
TRBJ1-1,TRBV20-1,SARDPRGHTEAF
TRBJ1-2,TRBV7-3,ASSLDSLVSNYGYT
TRBJ2-7,TRBV7-2,ASSLEGTYYEQY
TRBJ1-1,TRBV19,ASSIAAANTEAF
TRBJ2-7,TRBV19,ACNSGQEIPEQY
TRBJ2-4,TRBV4-2,ASSSLSSGTNIQY
TRBJ2-1,TRBV2,ASSGSLGNEQF
TRBJ2-1,TRBV20-1,SARDMVFYNEQF
TRBJ2-1,TRBV6-5,ASSSYTLGEGTDEQF
TRBJ2-7,TRBV18,ASSPMDSSYEQY
TRBJ2-5,TRBV6-1,ASRRTGGGETQY
TRBJ2-5,TRBV9,ASSVGPRRGRQETQY
TRBJ2-3,TRBV7-9,ASSLGGTLTDTQY
TRBJ2-3,TRBV4-1,ASSQGLAGGLSTDTQY
TRBJ2-7,TRBV7-2,ASSLAGLLREQY
TRBJ1-2,TRBV2,ASRGTAYENH
TRBJ1-2,TRBV7-2,ASSLDVGLGYGYT
TRBJ2-4,TRBV7-9,ASRPPPSWTGKNIQY
TRBJ2-7,TRBV7-4,ASSLQGHSYEQY
TRBJ1-1,TRBV3-1,ASSQDRWPGTRAF
TRBJ2-3,TRBV7-2,ASSSRQGAMSPDTQY
TRBJ2-7,TRBV29-1,SVDLGQGAYEQY
TRBJ2-1,TRBV7-9,ASSLGPGGHSYNEQF
TRBJ1-5,TRBV19,ASSPSGGRNQPQH
TRBJ1-1,TRBV19,ASSPTAGRGTEAF
TRBJ2-7,TRBV9,ASSVGKGEIYEQY
TRBJ2-5,TRBV10-3,AISYRTTGETQY
TRBJ1-1,TRBV12-3/TRBV12-4,ASSPTGKGEAF
TRBJ2-7,TRBV10-2,ASSVNRAEQY
TRBJ2-4,TRBV10-3,AISESTQGKNIQY
TRBJ1-5,TRBV4-1,ASSQQRGLEAGQPQH
TRBJ2-3,TRBV7-6,ASNGRRDTDTQY
TRBJ2-6,TRBV12-3/TRBV12-4,ASSFWGSSGANVLT